Presented here are 3 T cell receptor beta chains from one specimen sequenced in a study of CD8 T cells in Susac syndrome. Random hexamers served to reverse transcribe about 0.5 to 1 ug RNA. TCRdb reprocessed the immunoSEQ multiplex PCR reads with MiXCR, giving one entry per CDR3 protein. Here the sample spans some 140,000 distinct CDR3 sequences, around nine tenths being singletons. What was sequenced was CD8+ T cells from PBMCs. The source is a human donor with multiple sclerosis.

This chain connects TRBV4-1 to TRBJ1-2; no definite D call. Germline CDR1 is MGHRA and CDR2 is YSYEKL. The CDR3 is 15 residues long. Trimming took 4 bases from V and 6 from J, leaving 18 bases between them. The CDR3, as DNA: TGCGCCAGCAGCCCACCAATCGAGGGAAAGGATGGCTACACCTTC. This sequence encodes CASSPPIEGKDGYTF.

The chain joins TRBV30 to TRBJ1-2; D remains unclear. Germline V gives CDR1 GTSNPN, CDR2 SVGIG (reference sequence). The V end lost 3 bases, the J end lost 4 bases, and 15 bases lay between the germline ends. The CDR3 has 14 residues. CDR3 residues: CAWSSDVWPYGYTF. The CDR3 DNA follows: TGTGCCTGGAGCTCCGATGTATGGCCCTATGGCTACACCTTC.

The rearrangement joins TRBV12-5 to TRBJ2-2, with 8 nucleotides matching TRBD1. The CDR3 is made up of 15 amino acids. Germline V gene lookup returns CDR1 LGHNT and CDR2 FRNRAP. After removal of 5 bases from V and 1 base from J, the junction contained 3 bases not matched to a gene. The CDR3 spells CASGPGGRNTGELFF. The CDR3 nucleotides are TGTGCTAGTGGTCCAGGGGGCAGGAACACCGGGGAGCTGTTTTTT.